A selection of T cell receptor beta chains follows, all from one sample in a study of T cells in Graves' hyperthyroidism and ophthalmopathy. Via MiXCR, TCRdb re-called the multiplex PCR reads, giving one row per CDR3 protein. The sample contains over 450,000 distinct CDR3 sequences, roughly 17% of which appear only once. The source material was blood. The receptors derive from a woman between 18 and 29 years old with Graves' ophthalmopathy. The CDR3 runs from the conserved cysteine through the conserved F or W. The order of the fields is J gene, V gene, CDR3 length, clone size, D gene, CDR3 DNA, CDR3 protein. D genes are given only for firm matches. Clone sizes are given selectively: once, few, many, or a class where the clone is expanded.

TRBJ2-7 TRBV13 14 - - TGTGCCAGCAGCTTTGGACCCCTCTCCTACGAGCAGTACTTC CASSFGPLSYEQYF
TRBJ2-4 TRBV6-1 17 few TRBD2 TGTGCCAGCAGCCGAGGACTAGCGGGACTAGCCAAAAACATTCAGTACTTC CASSRGLAGLAKNIQYF
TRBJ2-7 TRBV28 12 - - TGTGCCAGCAGGGGGATAGGCTACGAGCAGTACTTC CASRGIGYEQYF
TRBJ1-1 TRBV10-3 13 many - TGTGCCATCAATGACCCCATTCGCACTGAAGCTTTCTTT CAINDPIRTEAFF
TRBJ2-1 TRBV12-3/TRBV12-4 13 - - TGTGCCAGCAGACTTCAACGGGGGTCCGAGCAGTTCTTC CASRLQRGSEQFF
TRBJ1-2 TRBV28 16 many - TGTGCCAGCAGTTTAAGGGGCCAGGGAGTTAACTATGGCTACACCTTC CASSLRGQGVNYGYTF
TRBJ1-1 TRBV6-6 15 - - TGTGCCAGCAGTTACTCGGTGGAAGGGGGCACTGAAGCTTTCTTT CASSYSVEGGTEAFF
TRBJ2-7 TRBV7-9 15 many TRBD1 TGTGCCAGCAGCTTAGAGGACAGGGGGAACTACGAGCAGTACTTC CASSLEDRGNYEQYF
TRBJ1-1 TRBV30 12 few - TGTGCCTGGACGCGCACGAACACTGAAGCTTTCTTT CAWTRTNTEAFF
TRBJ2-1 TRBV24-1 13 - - TGTGCCACCAGTGATATCAGGTCCGGTGAGCAGTTCTTC CATSDIRSGEQFF
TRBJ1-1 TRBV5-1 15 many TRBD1 TGCGCCAGCAGCTTTCGGGACAGTTTTTCAACTGAAGCTTTCTTT CASSFRDSFSTEAFF
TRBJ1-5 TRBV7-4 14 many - TGTGCCAGCAGTTTCCCAGGGGAGAATCAGCCCCAGCATTTT CASSFPGENQPQHF
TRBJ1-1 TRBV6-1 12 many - TGTGCCAGCAGTGAAGCGGAGAGAAGGGCTTTCTTT CASSEAERRAFF
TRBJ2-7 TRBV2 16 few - TGTGCCAGCAGTTTATCCGCCGTAGCGCTTCCCTACGAGCAGTACTTC CASSLSAVALPYEQYF
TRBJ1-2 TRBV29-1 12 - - TGCAGCGTTGTTAAAGGGGCGGGGGGCTACACCTTC CSVVKGAGGYTF
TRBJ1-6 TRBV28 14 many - TGTGCCAGCAAGGAGAACTCCTATAATTCACCCCTCCACTTT CASKENSYNSPLHF
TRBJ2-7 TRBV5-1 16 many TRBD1 TGCGCCAGCAGCTTGGCCGTTCCGGGACAGGGCTTCGAGCAGTACTTC CASSLAVPGQGFEQYF
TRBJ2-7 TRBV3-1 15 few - TGTGCCAGCAGCCAAACCCTAGCGCGAGACTACGAGCAGTACTTC CASSQTLARDYEQYF
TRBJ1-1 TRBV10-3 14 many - TGTGCCATCAGTGAGTCGAGCAGAAACACTGAAGCTTTCTTT CAISESSRNTEAFF
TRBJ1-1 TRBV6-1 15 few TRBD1 TGTGCCAGCAGTCAGAACAGGGGACTCACCGCTGAAGCTTTCTTT CASSQNRGLTAEAFF
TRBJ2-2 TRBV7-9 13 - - TGTGCCAGCAGCGTAGACTCGGGCGGGGAGCTGTTTTTT CASSVDSGGELFF
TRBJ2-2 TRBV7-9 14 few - TGTGCCAGCAGCCGACCCGACGGAACCGGGGAGCTGTTTTTT CASSRPDGTGELFF
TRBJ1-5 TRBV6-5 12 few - TGTGCCAGCAGTTACCCGGGGGAGCCCCAGCATTTT CASSYPGEPQHF
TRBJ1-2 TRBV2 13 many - TGTGCCAGTTGGATGGCAGGGGACTATGGCTACACCTTC CASWMAGDYGYTF
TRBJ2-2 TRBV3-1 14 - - TGTGCCAGCAGCCGGACAACGAACACCGGGGAGCTGTTTTTT CASSRTTNTGELFF
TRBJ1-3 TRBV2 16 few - TGTGCCAGCAGTGAATCCTTGGGGCGAGCTGGAAACACCATATATTTT CASSESLGRAGNTIYF
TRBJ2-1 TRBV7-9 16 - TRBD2 TGTGCCAGCAGGCAACGGGCTAGCGGGAGTTTCAATGAGCAGTTCTTC CASRQRASGSFNEQFF
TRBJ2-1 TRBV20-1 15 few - TGCAGTGCTGGGCCCATACGACAATCCTACAATGAGCAGTTCTTC CSAGPIRQSYNEQFF
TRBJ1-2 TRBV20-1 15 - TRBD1 TGCAGTGCTAGAGATCTGGGACAGGGCTCCTATGGCTACACCTTC CSARDLGQGSYGYTF
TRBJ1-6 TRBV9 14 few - TGTGCCAGCAGCGTAGCTCAGGACCATTCACCCCTCCACTTT CASSVAQDHSPLHF
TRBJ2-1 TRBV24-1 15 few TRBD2 TGTGCCACCAGTGACGGACTAGCGTACACGAATGAGCAGTTCTTC CATSDGLAYTNEQFF
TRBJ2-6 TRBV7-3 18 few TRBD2 TGTGCCAGCAGCCCTAGGGGTAGCGGGAGTTCTGGGGCCAACGTCCTGACTTTC CASSPRGSGSSGANVLTF
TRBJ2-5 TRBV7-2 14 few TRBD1 TGTGCCAGCGGCCCTGGACAGGGTGAAGAGACCCAGTACTTC CASGPGQGEETQYF
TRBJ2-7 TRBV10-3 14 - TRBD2 TGTGCCATCAGTGATATCCTAGCGGGAGCCGAGCAGTACTTC CAISDILAGAEQYF
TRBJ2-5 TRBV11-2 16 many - TGTGCCAGCAGCCCCGTTTGGGGAGCCAACCAAGAGACCCAGTACTTC CASSPVWGANQETQYF
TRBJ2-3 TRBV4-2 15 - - TGTGCCAGCAGCACCCGAACCACGAGCACAGATACGCAGTATTTT CASSTRTTSTDTQYF
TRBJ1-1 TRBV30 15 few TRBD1 TGTGCCTGGAGGCAACGATTAACCGGGACAGGGGAAGCTTTCTTT CAWRQRLTGTGEAFF
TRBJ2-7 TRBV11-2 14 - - TGTGCCAGCAGCTTGGCGGGGGCAATCCACGAGCAGTACTTC CASSLAGAIHEQYF